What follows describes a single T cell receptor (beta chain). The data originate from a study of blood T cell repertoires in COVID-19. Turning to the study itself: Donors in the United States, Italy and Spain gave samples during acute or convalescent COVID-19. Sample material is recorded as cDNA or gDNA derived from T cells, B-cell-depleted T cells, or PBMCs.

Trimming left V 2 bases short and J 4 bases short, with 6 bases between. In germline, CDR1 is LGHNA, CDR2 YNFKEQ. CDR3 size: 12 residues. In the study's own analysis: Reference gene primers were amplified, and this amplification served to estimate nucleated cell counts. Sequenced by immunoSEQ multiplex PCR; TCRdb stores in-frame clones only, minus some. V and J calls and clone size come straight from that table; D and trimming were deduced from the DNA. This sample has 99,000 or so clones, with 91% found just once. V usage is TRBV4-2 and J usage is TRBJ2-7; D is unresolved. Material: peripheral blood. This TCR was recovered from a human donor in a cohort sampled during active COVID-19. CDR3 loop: CASSQINYEQYF. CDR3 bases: TGTGCCAGCAGCCAAATAAATTACGAGCAGTACTTC.